This passage covers 20 T cell receptor beta chains from one sample sequenced in a study of blood T cell repertoires in COVID-19. Using immunoSEQ multiplex PCR, the repertoire was profiled, and TCRdb retains in-frame clones only, with some absent. Among approximately 340,000 clones listed, about 87% were seen once. The sample taken for sequencing was peripheral blood. These TCRs come from a man aged 25 to 45 with COVID-19, enrolled during active disease.

This clone was observed a single time. V is TRBV7-9 and J is TRBJ1-6; D might be TRBD1 (6 bases). V was cut by 5 bases and J by 3 bases, with 17 bases left in between. Germline V gene data show CDR1 as SEHNR and CDR2 as FQNEAQ (reference sequence). This CDR3 is 17 amino acids long. As DNA, the CDR3 is TGTGCCAGCAGCCCCGTTTTGCAGGGGTTCTATAATTCACCCCTCCACTTT. This translates into CASSPVLQGFYNSPLHF. The variable domain in full, with the rest retrieved from reference TRBV7-9 and TRBJ1-6, is DTGVSQNPRHKITKRGQNVTFRCDPISEHNRLYWYRQTLGQGPEFLTYFQNEAQLEKSRLLSDRFSAERPKGSFSTLEIQRTEQGDSAMYLCASSPVLQGFYNSPLHFGNGTRLTVT.

The V gene is TRBV9, the J gene TRBJ2-5; 12 bases map to TRBD2. J gave up 2 bases and V 4 bases, and 9 bases lay outside the gene matches. This CDR3 is 17 amino acids long. Germline CDR1 is SGDLS and CDR2 is YYNGEE. CDR3 nucleotides: TGTGCCAGCAGCTTGACACCTGGACTAGCGGGACAAGAGACCCAGTACTTC. As protein: CASSLTPGLAGQETQYF. Combining the CDR3 with reference TRBV9 and TRBJ2-5 gives the whole variable domain DSGVTQTPKHLITATGQRVTLRCSPRSGDLSVYWYQQSLDQGLQFLIQYYNGEERAKGNILERFSAQQFPDLHSELNLSSLELGDSALYFCASSLTPGLAGQETQYFGPGTRLLVL.

Note on this clone: The sample contains more than one DNA sequence encoding this CDR3. This chain joins TRBV27 and TRBJ2-7; 9 nucleotides match TRBD1. With 5 bases clipped from V and 4 bases from J, the junction kept 3 bases outside the gene matches. This CDR3 is built from 13 residues. CDR1 and CDR2 from the germline V gene are MNHEY and SMNVEV (reference sequence). The CDR3 DNA reads as TGTGCCAGCAGTCCCGACAGGGGGTACGAGCAGTACTTC. As protein: CASSPDRGYEQYF.

The chain is built from TRBV5-1 and TRBJ2-7; 9 bases are shared with TRBD1. V shed 3 bases, J shed 2 bases, and the junction held 3 bases outside the gene matches. CDR1 is SGHRS, CDR2 YFSETQ, per germline. The CDR3 has 14 residues. The CDR3 is CASSYRQGAYEQYF. The CDR3 DNA sequence: TGCGCCAGCAGCTATCGACAGGGGGCCTACGAGCAGTACTTC. The entire variable domain, with the rest obtained from reference TRBV5-1 and TRBJ2-7, is as follows: KAGVTQTPRYLIKTRGQQVTLSCSPISGHRSVSWYQQTPGQGLQFLFEYFSETQRNKGNFPGRFSGRQFSNSRSEMNVSTLELGDSALYLCASSYRQGAYEQYFGPGTRLTVT.

With respect to this clone: At the DNA level, this CDR3 is encoded by other sequences in the same sample as well. The gene calls are TRBV14 and TRBJ1-1, with no clear D. Germline V gene data show CDR1 as SGHDN and CDR2 as FVKESK. The CDR3 loop spans 13 amino acids. Trimming took off 0 bases at V and 8 bases at J, with 10 bases between the two ends. The CDR3 protein is CASSQDDRREAFF. DNA for the CDR3: TGTGCCAGCAGCCAAGATGATAGGAGAGAAGCTTTCTTT.

This rearrangement joins TRBV12-3 or TRBV12-4 to TRBJ1-2; a possible D gene is TRBD1 (5 bases). V lost 5 bases and J lost 8, with 15 bases in between. The CDR3 consists of 13 residues. CDR3 in DNA: TGTGCCAGCAGTCGCCCTGGGGCTGACGGCTACACCTTC. The encoded protein is CASSRPGADGYTF.

This chain uses TRBV20-1 with TRBJ2-7; D unresolved. Germline loops: CDR1 DFQATT, CDR2 SNEGSKA (reference sequence). This CDR3 comprises 12 residues. V dropped 3 bases and J dropped 3 bases, with 9 bases sitting between them. The CDR3 DNA reads as TGCAGTGCTAGTAATCCGGGCTACGAGCAGTACTTC. It specifies CSASNPGYEQYF.

The J gene is TRBJ2-7, the V gene TRBV9; 7 bases map to TRBD1. Germline V gives CDR1 SGDLS, CDR2 YYNGEE. This CDR3 comprises 17 residues. V was clipped by 0 bases and J by 0 bases; unmatched bases: 9. The CDR3 is CASSVGTGSYDSYEQYF. DNA of the CDR3: TGTGCCAGCAGCGTAGGGACAGGCTCATACGACTCCTACGAGCAGTACTTC.

This clone was seen only a few times. V is TRBV5-4 and J is TRBJ2-1; 8 nucleotides align to TRBD1. Looked up from germline, CDR1 is SGHNT and CDR2 is YYREEE (reference sequence). V was pared by 6 bases and J by 9 bases, with 14 bases of the junction left unmatched. The CDR3 length is 15 residues. CDR3 sequence: CASTWVGQGPREQFF. The CDR3 nucleotides are TGTGCCAGCACTTGGGTCGGACAGGGTCCCCGTGAGCAGTTCTTC.

The chain combines TRBV5-8 with TRBJ2-3, with 10 bases lining up with TRBD1. Germline V gene lookup returns CDR1 SGHTS and CDR2 YDEGEE. The CDR3 contains 16 residues. V dropped 4 bases and J dropped 5; count of bases not matched to a gene: 10. CDR3 in amino acids: CASSDNRDRGLDTQYF. CDR3 DNA sequence: TGTGCCAGCAGCGACAACCGGGACAGGGGATTAGATACGCAGTATTTT.

The chain couples TRBV30 to TRBJ1-4; TRBD1 might be the D (6 bases). V shed 2 bases and J shed 1 base, with 11 bases lying between them. Germline CDR1 GTSNPN, CDR2 SVGIG (reference sequence). The CDR3 loop spans 15 amino acids. The CDR3 region has the DNA TGTGCCTGGAGTCCAGGGGTGGGAACTAATGAAAAACTGTTTTTT. It codes for CAWSPGVGTNEKLFF. The full variable domain, in which reference TRBV30 and TRBJ1-4 provide the parts outside the CDR3, is SQTIHQWPATLVQPVGSPLSLECTVEGTSNPNLYWYRQAAGRGLQLLFYSVGIGQISSEVPQNLSASRPQDRQFILSSKKLLLSDSGFYLCAWSPGVGTNEKLFFGSGTQLSVL.

The CDR3 protein is CASIMGGEGYGYTF. The CDR3 DNA reads TGTGCCAGCATCATGGGGGGGGAGGGCTATGGCTACACCTTC. This chain uses TRBV28 with TRBJ1-2, with D possibly matching TRBD1 (5 bases). The CDR3 runs 14 residues. Trimming removed 7 bases at V and 4 bases at J, with 16 bases between. CDR1 is MDHEN, CDR2 SYDVKM, per germline.

The chain has TRBV7-8 and TRBJ2-7; D unclear. Germline V lookup: CDR1 SGHVS, CDR2 FQNEAQ. The CDR3 has 16 residues. Trimming took 1 base from V and 3 from J, leaving 16 bases between them. The CDR3 DNA sequence: TGTGCCAGCAGCTTAGGAGCATTCTCTTCCCTCTACGAGCAGTACTTC. Encoded protein: CASSLGAFSSLYEQYF.

This clone was observed a few times. The J gene is TRBJ1-4, the V gene TRBV11-2; D is unresolved. CDR1 and CDR2 (germline): SGHAT, FQNNGV. The CDR3 runs to 13 residues. Trimming left V 2 bases short and J 8 bases short, with 9 bases between. CDR3 coding DNA: TGTGCCAGCAGCTTACTGTTACGGGAAAAACTGTTTTTT. It translates to CASSLLLREKLFF.

The chain combines TRBV3-1 (or the pseudogene TRBV3-2) with TRBJ1-5, with TRBD1 matching 10 bases. V dropped 4 bases and J dropped 4; count of bases not matched to a gene: 7. CDR1 is LGHDT, CDR2 YNNKEL, per germline (reference sequence). The CDR3 has 16 residues. Here the CDR3 DNA reads TGTGCCAGCAGCCGCGGGACAGGGGTTAGAAATCAGCCCCAGCATTTT. Its protein is CASSRGTGVRNQPQHF.

This clone appeared once. The chain joins TRBV7-2 to TRBJ2-2, with 11 positions matching TRBD1. The V and J ends lost 4 bases and 7 bases, in that order; junction bases with no gene match: 14. This CDR3 spans 18 amino acids. Germline-derived CDR1 and CDR2 are SGHTA and FQGNSA. The CDR3 nucleotides read TGTGCCAGCAGCTCCGCGCCCCCCGGGACAGGGGGGGGCGGGGAGCTGTTTTTT. Protein: CASSSAPPGTGGGGELFF.

The chain carries TRBV5-1 and TRBJ2-2, with no clear D. Germline CDR1 SGHRS, CDR2 YFSETQ. V was shortened by 2 bases and J by 3 bases, with 8 bases between the two germline ends. This CDR3 is built from 14 residues. The DNA of the CDR3 is TGCGCCAGCAGCTTATTCACGGACACCGGGGAGCTGTTTTTT. It encodes CASSLFTDTGELFF.

The rearrangement uses TRBV4-3 and TRBJ2-7, with no clear D. The CDR3 is made up of 14 amino acids. Trimming removed 0 bases from V and 6 bases from J, with 12 bases in between. Germline V lookup: CDR1 LGHNA, CDR2 YSLEER. The chain's CDR3 is CASSQDLTTPEQYF. CDR3 nucleotides: TGCGCCAGCAGCCAAGATCTTACTACACCCGAGCAGTACTTC.

The J gene is TRBJ2-4, the V gene TRBV4-2, with D perhaps matching TRBD2 (6 bases). V lost 0 bases and J 9 bases, leaving 15 bases between the germline ends. The CDR3 is 15 residues long. Per the germline V gene, CDR1 is LGHNA and CDR2 is YNFKEQ. The CDR3: CASSQDGRRDSIQYF. The CDR3 DNA reads TGTGCCAGCAGCCAAGATGGGAGGCGGGATTCCATTCAGTACTTC.

In its sample, this clone was seen once. The V and J genes are TRBV5-8 and TRBJ2-2; tentatively, D is TRBD1 (6 bases). V shed 2 bases and J shed 4 bases, with 12 bases lying between them. CDR3 length: 15 residues. Germline-derived CDR1 and CDR2 are SGHTS and YDEGEE. CDR3 in DNA: TGTGCCAGCAGCTTTGAACAGGGCCCCACCGGGGAGCTGTTTTTT. It yields the protein CASSFEQGPTGELFF.